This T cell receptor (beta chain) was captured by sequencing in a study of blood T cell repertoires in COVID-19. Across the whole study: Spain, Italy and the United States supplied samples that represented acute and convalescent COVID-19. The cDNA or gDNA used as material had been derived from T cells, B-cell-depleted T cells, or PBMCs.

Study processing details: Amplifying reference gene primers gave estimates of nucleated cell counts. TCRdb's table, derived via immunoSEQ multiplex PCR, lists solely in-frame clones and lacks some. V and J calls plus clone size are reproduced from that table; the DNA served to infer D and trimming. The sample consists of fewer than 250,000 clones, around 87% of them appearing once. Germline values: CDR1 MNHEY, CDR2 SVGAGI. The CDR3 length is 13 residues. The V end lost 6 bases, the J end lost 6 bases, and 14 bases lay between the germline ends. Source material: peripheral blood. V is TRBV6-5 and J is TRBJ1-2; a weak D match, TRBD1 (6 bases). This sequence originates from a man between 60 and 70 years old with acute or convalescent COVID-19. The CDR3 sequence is CASRMGGGDGYTF. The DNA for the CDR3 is TGTGCCAGCAGGATGGGGGGGGGCGATGGCTACACCTTC.